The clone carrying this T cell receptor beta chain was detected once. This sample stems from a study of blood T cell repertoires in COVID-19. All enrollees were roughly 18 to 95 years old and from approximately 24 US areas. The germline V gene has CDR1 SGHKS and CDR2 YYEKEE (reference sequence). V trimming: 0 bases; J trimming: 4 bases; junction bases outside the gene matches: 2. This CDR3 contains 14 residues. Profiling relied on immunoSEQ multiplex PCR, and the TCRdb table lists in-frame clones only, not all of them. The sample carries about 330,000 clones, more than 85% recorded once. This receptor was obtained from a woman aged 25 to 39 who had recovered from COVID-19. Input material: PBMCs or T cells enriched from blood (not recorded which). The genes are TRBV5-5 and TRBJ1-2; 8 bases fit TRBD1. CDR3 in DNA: TGTGCCAGCAGCTTGGGAGGACAGGGCTATGGCTACACCTTC. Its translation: CASSLGGQGYGYTF.